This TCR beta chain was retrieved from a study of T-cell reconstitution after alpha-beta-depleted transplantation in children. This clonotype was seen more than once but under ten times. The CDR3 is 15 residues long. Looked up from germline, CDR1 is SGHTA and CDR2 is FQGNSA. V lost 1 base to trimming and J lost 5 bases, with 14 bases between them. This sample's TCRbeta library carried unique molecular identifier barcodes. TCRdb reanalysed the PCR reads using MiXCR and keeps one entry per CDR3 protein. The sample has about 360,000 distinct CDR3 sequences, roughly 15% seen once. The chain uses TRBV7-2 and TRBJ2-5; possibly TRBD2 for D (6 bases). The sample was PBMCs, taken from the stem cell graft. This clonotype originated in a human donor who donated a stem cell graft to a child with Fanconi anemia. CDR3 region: CASSLVVGTFETQYF. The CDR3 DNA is TGTGCCAGCAGCTTAGTTGTCGGGACTTTTGAGACCCAGTACTTC.